A selection of T cell receptor beta chains follows, all from one sample in a study of cytomegalovirus exposure and HLA in healthy donors. Profiled with immunoSEQ multiplex PCR; TCRdb holds only in-frame clones, not every one. Among fewer than 200,000 clones listed, around 77% were seen once. Sample: PBMCs. These receptors were taken from a man aged 25-40 years in good health and CMV-seropositive. The CDR3 runs from the conserved cysteine through the conserved F or W. D genes are given only for firm matches. The size entry is marked missing in some rows and otherwise reads once, few, many or a size class.

TRBV7-8	NA	NA	TRBJ1-1	CASSLSGLRNTEAFF	TGTGCCAGCAGCTTATCAGGGCTTAGGAACACTGAAGCTTTCTTT
TRBV11-2	NA	TRBD1	TRBJ2-5	CASSSVGQGASETQYF	TGTGCCAGCAGCTCGGTCGGACAGGGGGCTTCCGAGACCCAGTACTTC
TRBV28	NA	TRBD1	TRBJ1-2	CASRSSTGKMGYTF	TGTGCCAGCAGATCTTCGACAGGGAAGATGGGCTACACCTTC
TRBV6-6	NA	NA	TRBJ2-5	CASSVRYQETQYF	TGTGCCAGCAGTGTGCGCTACCAAGAGACCCAGTACTTC
TRBV28	NA	NA	TRBJ2-7	CASSFDSSYEQYF	TGTGCCAGCAGTTTTGACAGCTCCTACGAGCAGTACTTC
TRBV23-1	NA	NA	TRBJ1-4	CASSRTVTNEKLFF	TGCGCCAGCAGCCGGACAGTAACTAATGAAAAACTGTTTTTT
TRBV4-2	few	NA	TRBJ2-2	CASTGFGGVGGELFF	TGTGCCAGCACCGGATTCGGAGGGGTGGGCGGGGAGCTGTTTTTT
TRBV5-1	NA	NA	TRBJ1-1	CASSTKQGLDTEAFF	TGCGCCAGCAGCACAAAGCAGGGGTTGGACACTGAAGCTTTCTTT
TRBV5-1	NA	NA	TRBJ2-1	CASSLGLYNEQFF	TGCGCCAGCAGCTTGGGCCTATACAATGAGCAGTTCTTC
TRBV11-2	NA	NA	TRBJ1-4	CASSLGGNFGEKLFF	TGTGCCAGCAGCTTGGGAGGGAACTTTGGAGAAAAACTGTTTTTT
TRBV11-2	NA	TRBD2	TRBJ2-3	CASSDASGVDTQYF	TGTGCCAGCAGCGACGCTAGCGGGGTCGATACGCAGTATTTT
TRBV9	NA	NA	TRBJ2-3	CASSVGTSGGDTQYF	TGTGCCAGCAGCGTAGGTACCTCTGGGGGGGATACGCAGTATTTT
TRBV5-1	NA	TRBD1	TRBJ2-7	CASRDPPGQGGYEQYF	TGCGCCAGCAGAGACCCACCGGGACAGGGTGGATACGAGCAGTACTTC
TRBV30	NA	TRBD1	TRBJ1-5	CAWRTGEDYSNQPQHF	TGTGCCTGGAGGACAGGGGAGGACTATAGCAATCAGCCCCAGCATTTT
TRBV6-5	NA	TRBD1	TRBJ2-7	CASRHWTGGSYEQYF	TGTGCCAGCAGGCATTGGACAGGGGGCTCCTACGAGCAGTACTTC
TRBV5-1	once	TRBD2	TRBJ2-1	CASSLAGFDYNEQFF	TGCGCCAGCAGCTTAGCGGGGTTTGACTACAATGAGCAGTTCTTC
TRBV27	NA	NA	TRBJ2-6	CATRPGYSGANVLTF	TGTGCTACTCGTCCGGGATACTCTGGGGCCAACGTCCTGACTTTC
TRBV6-5	NA	NA	TRBJ1-5	CASRLGQYSNQPQHF	TGTGCCAGCAGGCTAGGACAGTATAGCAATCAGCCCCAGCATTTT
TRBV2	NA	TRBD1	TRBJ1-1	CASSDFQGARNTEAFF	TGTGCCAGCAGTGATTTCCAGGGGGCCCGGAACACTGAAGCTTTCTTT
TRBV4-1	once	TRBD2	TRBJ2-1	CASSRTSPGLVSNEQFF	TGCGCCAGCAGCCGGACATCCCCAGGACTAGTTAGCAATGAGCAGTTCTTC
TRBV7-3	once	NA	TRBJ2-7	CASSLIGPTYEQYF	TGTGCCAGCAGCTTAATTGGCCCGACCTACGAGCAGTACTTC
TRBV4-1	few	NA	TRBJ2-7	CASSQEPLDLYEQYF	TGCGCCAGCAGCCAAGAACCGCTTGATCTGTACGAGCAGTACTTC
TRBV6-1	NA	NA	TRBJ1-5	CASSESSNQPQHF	TGTGCCAGCAGTGAATCAAGCAATCAGCCCCAGCATTTT
TRBV6-5	NA	NA	TRBJ2-5	CASSSQGGETQYF	TGTGCCAGCAGTTCCCAGGGAGGAGAGACCCAGTACTTC
TRBV20-1	NA	NA	TRBJ2-5	CSVAETQYF	TGCAGTGTGGCTGAGACCCAGTACTTC
TRBV9	once	TRBD2	TRBJ2-1	CASSVVGSGGSSWFF	TGTGCCAGCAGCGTAGTTGGTAGCGGGGGGTCCTCTTGGTTCTTC
TRBV18	NA	NA	TRBJ1-1	CASSRRGRNTEAFF	TGTGCCAGCTCACGTCGGGGAAGGAACACTGAAGCTTTCTTT
TRBV10-3	NA	NA	TRBJ2-2	CAISESIGRVFAGELFF	TGTGCCATCAGTGAGTCGATAGGCAGGGTTTTCGCCGGGGAGCTGTTTTTT
TRBV14	NA	NA	TRBJ2-5	CASSQGVPPGTQYF	TGTGCCAGCAGCCAAGGCGTCCCCCCGGGGACCCAGTACTTC
TRBV5-1	once	NA	TRBJ2-7	CASSLEGTGLYEQYF	TGCGCCAGCAGCTTGGAGGGGACCGGACTATACGAGCAGTACTTC
TRBV9	few	TRBD2	TRBJ2-7	CASSPGLAASYEQYF	TGTGCCAGCAGCCCGGGACTAGCGGCAAGTTACGAGCAGTACTTC
TRBV19	NA	NA	TRBJ2-1	CASREFTEQFF	TGTGCCAGTAGGGAGTTTACTGAGCAGTTCTTC
TRBV6-1	NA	NA	TRBJ1-5	CASSTGGNQPQHF	TGTGCCAGCAGTACCGGGGGGAATCAGCCCCAGCATTTT
TRBV7-2	NA	TRBD1	TRBJ1-1	CASSRDRGTEAFF	TGTGCCAGCAGCCGGGACAGGGGCACTGAAGCTTTCTTT
TRBV6-5	NA	TRBD1	TRBJ2-1	CASSSGTGAYNEQFF	TGTGCCAGCAGTTCCGGGACAGGGGCGTACAATGAGCAGTTCTTC
TRBV2	NA	TRBD1	TRBJ1-1	CASSETGLNTEAFF	TGTGCCAGCAGCGAGACAGGGTTGAACACTGAAGCTTTCTTT
TRBV4-1	NA	NA	TRBJ2-7	CASSQVRESYYEQYF	TGCGCCAGCAGCCAAGTTCGGGAGAGTTACTACGAGCAGTACTTC
TRBV29-1	NA	NA	TRBJ2-7	CSVQAGRGRYEQYF	TGCAGCGTTCAAGCGGGCAGGGGTCGTTACGAGCAGTACTTC
TRBV30	NA	NA	TRBJ2-7	CAWSQVQEQYF	TGTGCCTGGAGTCAGGTTCAAGAGCAGTACTTC
TRBV29-1	NA	NA	TRBJ2-1	CSVSGQFF	TGCAGCGTCTCGGGGCAGTTCTTC
TRBV4-1	NA	NA	TRBJ1-2	CASSQEIAPPNYGYTF	TGCGCCAGCAGCCAAGAAATCGCGCCCCCTAACTATGGCTACACCTTC
TRBV9	once	NA	TRBJ2-5	CASSVATGIRETQYF	TGTGCCAGCAGCGTAGCTACAGGGATTAGGGAGACCCAGTACTTC
TRBV4-2	NA	NA	TRBJ2-1	CASSQVADNEQFF	TGTGCCAGCAGCCAAGTAGCGGACAATGAGCAGTTCTTC
TRBV30	NA	NA	TRBJ1-4	CAWSVRVYEKLFF	TGTGCCTGGAGTGTACGGGTTTACGAAAAACTGTTTTTT
TRBV25-1	NA	NA	TRBJ2-2	CASSDHEDTNTGELFF	TGTGCCAGCAGTGACCACGAGGACACGAACACCGGGGAGCTGTTTTTT
TRBV6-1	once	NA	TRBJ1-1	CASSPGLNTEAFF	TGTGCCAGCAGTCCGGGATTGAACACTGAAGCTTTCTTT
TRBV7-6	NA	TRBD2	TRBJ2-1	CASSSTSGGARVQFF	TGTGCCAGCAGCTCAACTAGCGGGGGGGCCCGCGTGCAGTTCTTC
TRBV28	NA	NA	TRBJ2-7	CASRGGDFAYEQYF	TGTGCCAGCAGAGGGGGGGACTTTGCCTACGAGCAGTACTTC
TRBV19	NA	NA	TRBJ2-1	CASSKDWYQGGSYNEQFF	TGTGCCAGTAGTAAGGATTGGTACCAGGGCGGCTCCTACAATGAGCAGTTCTTC